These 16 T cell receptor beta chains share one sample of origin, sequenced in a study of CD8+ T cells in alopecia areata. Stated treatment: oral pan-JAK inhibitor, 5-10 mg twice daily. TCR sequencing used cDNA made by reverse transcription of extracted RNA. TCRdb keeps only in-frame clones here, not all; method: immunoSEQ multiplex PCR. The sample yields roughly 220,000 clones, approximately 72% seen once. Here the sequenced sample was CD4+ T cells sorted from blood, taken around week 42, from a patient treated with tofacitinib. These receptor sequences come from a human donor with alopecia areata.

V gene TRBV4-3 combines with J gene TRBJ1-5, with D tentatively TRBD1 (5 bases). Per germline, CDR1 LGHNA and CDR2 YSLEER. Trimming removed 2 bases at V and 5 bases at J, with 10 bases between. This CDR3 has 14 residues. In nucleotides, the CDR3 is TGCGCCAGCAGCCAACGGCAGGGAGATCAGCCCCAGCATTTT. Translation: CASSQRQGDQPQHF.

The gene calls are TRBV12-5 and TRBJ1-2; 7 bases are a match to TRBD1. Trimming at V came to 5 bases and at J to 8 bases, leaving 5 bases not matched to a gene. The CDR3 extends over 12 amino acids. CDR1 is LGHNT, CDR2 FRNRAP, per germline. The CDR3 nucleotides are TGTGCTAGTGGTACAGGGGAATACGGCTACACCTTC. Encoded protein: CASGTGEYGYTF.

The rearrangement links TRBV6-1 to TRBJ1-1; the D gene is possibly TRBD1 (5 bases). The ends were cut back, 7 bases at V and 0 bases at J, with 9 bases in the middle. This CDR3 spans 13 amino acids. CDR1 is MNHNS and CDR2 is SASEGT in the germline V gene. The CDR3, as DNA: TGTGCCAGCATCGACAGTTTGAACACTGAAGCTTTCTTT. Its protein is CASIDSLNTEAFF.

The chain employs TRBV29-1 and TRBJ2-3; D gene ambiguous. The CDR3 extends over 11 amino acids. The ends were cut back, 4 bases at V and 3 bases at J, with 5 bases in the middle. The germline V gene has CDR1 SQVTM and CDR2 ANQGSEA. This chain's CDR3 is CSVGRTDTQYF. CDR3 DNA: TGCAGCGTTGGCCGAACAGATACGCAGTATTTT.

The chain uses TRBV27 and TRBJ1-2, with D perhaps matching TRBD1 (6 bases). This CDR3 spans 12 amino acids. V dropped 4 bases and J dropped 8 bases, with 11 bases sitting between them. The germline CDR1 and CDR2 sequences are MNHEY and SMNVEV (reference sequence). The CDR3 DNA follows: TGTGCCAGCAGTTCTGGGGGCTACGGCTACACCTTC. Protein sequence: CASSSGGYGYTF.

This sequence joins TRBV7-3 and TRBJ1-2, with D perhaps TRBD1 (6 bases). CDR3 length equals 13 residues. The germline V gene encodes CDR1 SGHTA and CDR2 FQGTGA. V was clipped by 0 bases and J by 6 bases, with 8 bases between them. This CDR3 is CASSLTQGHGYTF. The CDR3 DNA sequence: TGTGCCAGCAGCTTAACACAGGGTCATGGCTACACCTTC.

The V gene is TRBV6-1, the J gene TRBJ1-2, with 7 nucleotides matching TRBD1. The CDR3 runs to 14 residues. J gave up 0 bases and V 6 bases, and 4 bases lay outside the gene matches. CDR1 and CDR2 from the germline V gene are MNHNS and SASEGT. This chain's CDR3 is CASSRQGSNYGYTF. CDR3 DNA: TGTGCCAGCAGCCGACAGGGTTCTAACTATGGCTACACCTTC.

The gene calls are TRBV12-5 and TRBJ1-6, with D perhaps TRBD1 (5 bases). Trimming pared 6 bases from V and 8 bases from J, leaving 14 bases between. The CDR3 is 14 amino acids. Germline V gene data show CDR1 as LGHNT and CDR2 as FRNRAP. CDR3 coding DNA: TGTGCTAGTGGAACAGGCGGTGCTGATTCACCCCTCCACTTT. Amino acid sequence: CASGTGGADSPLHF.

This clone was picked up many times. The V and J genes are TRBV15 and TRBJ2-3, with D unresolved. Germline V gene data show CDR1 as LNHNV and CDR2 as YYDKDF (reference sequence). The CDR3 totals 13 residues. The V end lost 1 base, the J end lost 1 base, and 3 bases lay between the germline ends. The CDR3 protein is CATSRVGTDTQYF. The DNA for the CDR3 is TGTGCCACCAGCAGAGTAGGCACAGATACGCAGTATTTT.

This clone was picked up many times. The CDR3, as DNA: TGTGCCAGCAGTCCTAACAGCTACCTAACCTACAATGAGCAGTTCTTC. Its translation: CASSPNSYLTYNEQFF. The genes are TRBV11-3 and TRBJ2-1; D is undetermined. CDR1 and CDR2 (germline): SGHNT, YENEEA. This CDR3 contains 16 residues. The V gene lost 6 bases and the J gene lost 2 bases, with 17 bases spanning the gap.

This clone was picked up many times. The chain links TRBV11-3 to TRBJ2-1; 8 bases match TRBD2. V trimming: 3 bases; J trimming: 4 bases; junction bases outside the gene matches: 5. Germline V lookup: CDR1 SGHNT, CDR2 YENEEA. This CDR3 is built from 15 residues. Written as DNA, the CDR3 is TGTGCCAGCAGCTTGGCAGCTAGCGGGTACAATGAGCAGTTCTTC. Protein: CASSLAASGYNEQFF.

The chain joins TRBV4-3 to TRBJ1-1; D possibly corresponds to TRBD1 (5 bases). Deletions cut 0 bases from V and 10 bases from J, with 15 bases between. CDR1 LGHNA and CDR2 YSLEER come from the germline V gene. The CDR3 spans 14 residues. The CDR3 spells CASSQDGSHRGAFF. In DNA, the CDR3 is TGCGCCAGCAGCCAAGATGGTTCCCATAGGGGAGCTTTCTTT.

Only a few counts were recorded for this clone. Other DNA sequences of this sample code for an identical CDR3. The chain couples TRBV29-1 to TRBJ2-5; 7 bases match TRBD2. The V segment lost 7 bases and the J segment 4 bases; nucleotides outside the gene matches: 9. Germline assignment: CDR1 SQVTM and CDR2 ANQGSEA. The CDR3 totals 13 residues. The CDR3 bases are TGCAGCGGGGGAGGGACCTTGGGAGAGACCCAGTACTTC. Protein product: CSGGGTLGETQYF.

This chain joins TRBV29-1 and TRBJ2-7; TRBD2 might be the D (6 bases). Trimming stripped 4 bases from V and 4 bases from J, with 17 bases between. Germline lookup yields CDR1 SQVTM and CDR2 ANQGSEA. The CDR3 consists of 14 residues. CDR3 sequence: CSVGRDPPSYEQYF. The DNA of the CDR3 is TGCAGCGTTGGGCGGGACCCACCGTCGTACGAGCAGTACTTC.

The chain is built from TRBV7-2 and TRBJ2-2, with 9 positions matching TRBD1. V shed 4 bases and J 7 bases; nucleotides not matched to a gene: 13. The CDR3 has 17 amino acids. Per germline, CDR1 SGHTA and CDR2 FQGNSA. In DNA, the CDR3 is TGTGCCAGCAGCTCACTAAAGGACAGGGGATTGGTCGGGGAGCTGTTTTTT. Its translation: CASSSLKDRGLVGELFF.

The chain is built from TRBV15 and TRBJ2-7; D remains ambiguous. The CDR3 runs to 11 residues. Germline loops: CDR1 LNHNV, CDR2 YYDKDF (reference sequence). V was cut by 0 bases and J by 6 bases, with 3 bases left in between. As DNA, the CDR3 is TGTGCCACCAGCAGAGATTTCGAGCAGTACTTC. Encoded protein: CATSRDFEQYF.